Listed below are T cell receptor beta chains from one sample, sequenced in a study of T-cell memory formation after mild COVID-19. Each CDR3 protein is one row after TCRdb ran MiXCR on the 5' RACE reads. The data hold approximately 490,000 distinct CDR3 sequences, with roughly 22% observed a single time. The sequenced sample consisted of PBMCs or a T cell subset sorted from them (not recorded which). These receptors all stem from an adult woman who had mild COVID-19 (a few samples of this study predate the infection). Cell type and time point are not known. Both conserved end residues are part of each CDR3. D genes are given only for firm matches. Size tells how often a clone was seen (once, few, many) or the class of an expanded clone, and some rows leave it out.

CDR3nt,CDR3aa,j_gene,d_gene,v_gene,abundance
TGTGCCAGCAGTAGAGCGGTAGCCAAAAACATTCAGTACTTC,CASSRAVAKNIQYF,TRBJ2-4,.,TRBV12-3/TRBV12-4,many
TGTGCCAGCAGCTTAGGAGACCGGGACAGGATGAACACCGGGGAGCTGTTTTTT,CASSLGDRDRMNTGELFF,TRBJ2-2,TRBD1,TRBV11-2,.
TGCGCCAGCAGCTTGGCCTCCCCAGTTGGATTATACAATGAGCAGTTCTTC,CASSLASPVGLYNEQFF,TRBJ2-1,.,TRBV5-1,few
TGCGCCAGCAAGGTGTCAGGGGGTTTGGTGGGTCATGGCTACACCTTC,CASKVSGGLVGHGYTF,TRBJ1-2,TRBD1,TRBV5-1,few
TGCAGTGCCACAAAAGGTAGCGGTACTGAAGCTTTCTTT,CSATKGSGTEAFF,TRBJ1-1,.,TRBV20-1,few
TGTGCCAGCAGTTACGTCCTAGCGGGGGTGCAGTTCTTC,CASSYVLAGVQFF,TRBJ2-1,TRBD2,TRBV6-6,many
TGTGCCATCAGTGAAGCGTCAGGGGGAAGCACAGATACGCAGTATTTT,CAISEASGGSTDTQYF,TRBJ2-3,TRBD1,TRBV10-3,.
TGCAGCGCTTTTCGGGACACCGGGGAGCTGTTTTTT,CSAFRDTGELFF,TRBJ2-2,.,TRBV29-1,.
TGTGCCAGCAGCGAAGCGGTTGGGCAGGGAGAGCAGTACTTC,CASSEAVGQGEQYF,TRBJ2-7,.,TRBV7-9,.
TGCGCCAGCAGCCAGGTACCGGCAGGGATGAACACTGAAGCTTTCTTT,CASSQVPAGMNTEAFF,TRBJ1-1,.,TRBV4-1,few
TGCAGTGCTAGAGTAGGGCAGGGTACTTCACCCCTCCACTTT,CSARVGQGTSPLHF,TRBJ1-6,.,TRBV20-1,.
TGTGCCAGCAGTCTAGGACGGAATGAAAAACTGTTTTTT,CASSLGRNEKLFF,TRBJ1-4,.,TRBV12-3/TRBV12-4,few
TGTGCCAGCAGCACAGACGGCTACACTGAAGCTTTCTTT,CASSTDGYTEAFF,TRBJ1-1,.,TRBV7-9,few
TGTGCCAGCAGTCGCCGCGGCGGACTTAACTATGGCTACACCTTC,CASSRRGGLNYGYTF,TRBJ1-2,.,TRBV6-2/TRBV6-3,few
TGTGCCAGCAGTTACTCGAACAACGCCTACGAGCAGTACTTC,CASSYSNNAYEQYF,TRBJ2-7,.,TRBV6-5,.
TGTGCCAGCAGCTTCGGAGGGGGCAACACTGAAGCTTTCTTT,CASSFGGGNTEAFF,TRBJ1-1,TRBD1,TRBV7-3,many
TGTGCCAGCACCGTCGGGCGGGACTTTGGGGCCAACGTCCTGACTTTC,CASTVGRDFGANVLTF,TRBJ2-6,.,TRBV12-3/TRBV12-4,few
TGTGCCAGCAGCTTAGAGGAACTAGCGGGAACCGAGGATGAGCAGTTCTTC,CASSLEELAGTEDEQFF,TRBJ2-1,TRBD2,TRBV7-9,few
TGCAGTGCTCGCCGGGGGGAGACGAACACTGAAGCTTTCTTT,CSARRGETNTEAFF,TRBJ1-1,.,TRBV20-1,.
TGCAGTGCTAGGATGAGCGGGTCCACAGATACGCAGTATTTT,CSARMSGSTDTQYF,TRBJ2-3,.,TRBV20-1,.
TGTGCCAGCAGCCCTATTAGGGCGGCTGGCGAGCAGTACTTC,CASSPIRAAGEQYF,TRBJ2-7,.,TRBV7-6,few
TGTGCCAGCAGTCCCTTACCTAAGGGTGAAAAACTGTTTTTT,CASSPLPKGEKLFF,TRBJ1-4,.,TRBV6-5,.
TGTGCCAGCAGTTTATCCGGGGGGTCAGGAGAGCAGTACTTC,CASSLSGGSGEQYF,TRBJ2-7,TRBD2,TRBV12-3/TRBV12-4,.
TGTGCCAGCAGTTTATTTGTGAACACTGAAGCTTTCTTT,CASSLFVNTEAFF,TRBJ1-1,.,TRBV27,.
TGTGCCAGCAGCCCTGACAGGAGAGCTAATCAGCCCCAGCATTTT,CASSPDRRANQPQHF,TRBJ1-5,.,TRBV12-3/TRBV12-4,.
TGCAGCGTGAGGACAGGGGGAAGTGCTACGCAGTATTTT,CSVRTGGSATQYF,TRBJ2-3,TRBD1,TRBV29-1,few
TGCGCCAGCAGTCAAAATGGACAGGGCAAGAACACTGAAGCTTTCTTT,CASSQNGQGKNTEAFF,TRBJ1-1,TRBD1,TRBV5-1,.
TGTGCCAGCAGTTTTGGCCAGCTGATCAAGGTTTTT,CASSFGQLIKVF,TRBJ1-4,.,TRBV12-3/TRBV12-4,.
TGTGCCAGCCCCCCGCTCGGGGTTGGGAGCAATCAGCCCCAGCATTTT,CASPPLGVGSNQPQHF,TRBJ1-5,.,TRBV25-1,.
TGTGCCAGCAGTGCATCGGGGTTAGAGACCCAGTACTTC,CASSASGLETQYF,TRBJ2-5,.,TRBV2,few